One and the same sample provided the 27 T cell receptor beta chains below, sequenced in a study of sequential checkpoint blockade in melanoma. Method: immunoSEQ multiplex PCR; TCRdb's copy keeps in-frame clones and lacks some. This sample yields more than 9,000 clones, of which 70% to 80% are seen a single time; under 13% belongs to the top ten. Regarding treatment: randomized to nivolumab then ipilimumab (arm A) or the reverse (arm B). Here the sequenced sample was CD8+ T cells sorted from blood (inferred from file names), taken from a patient given nivolumab and ipilimumab in sequence. All receptors derive from a human donor with melanoma.

The J gene is TRBJ1-2, the V gene TRBV28, with D perhaps TRBD1 (5 bases). The CDR3 is 13 residues long. Germline CDR1 is MDHEN and CDR2 is SYDVKM. Trimming took off 5 bases at V and 4 bases at J, with 11 bases between the two ends. This CDR3 reads CASSPGTLYGYTF. The CDR3 region has the DNA TGTGCCAGCAGTCCCGGGACTCTCTATGGCTACACCTTC.

The V and J genes are TRBV5-1 and TRBJ2-1, with TRBD2 matching over 8 bases. Germline-derived CDR1 and CDR2 are SGHRS and YFSETQ. The CDR3 has 14 residues. V lost 5 bases to trimming and J lost 4 bases; unmatched junction nucleotides: 5. CDR3 coding DNA: TGCGCCAGCAGGCGAGCGGGAGAGTACAATGAGCAGTTCTTC. It codes for CASRRAGEYNEQFF.

V usage is TRBV27 and J usage is TRBJ2-3; TRBD1 is a possible D gene (6 bases). The CDR3 has 14 residues. The V gene's germline CDR1 is MNHEY and CDR2 SMNVEV (reference sequence). Trimming took off 7 bases at V and 4 bases at J, with 15 bases between the two ends. CDR3 protein: CASTTKGEPDTQYF. CDR3 DNA: TGTGCCAGCACCACCAAGGGGGAACCAGATACGCAGTATTTT.

The chain couples TRBV4-1 to TRBJ2-2, with TRBD1 as a possible D gene (5 bases). The CDR3 sequence is 13 residues long. Trimming left V 3 bases short and J 5 bases short, with 7 bases between. Germline-derived CDR1 and CDR2 are MGHRA and YSYEKL. The CDR3 sequence is CASSHKGTGELFF. CDR3 DNA: TGCGCCAGCAGCCATAAGGGGACCGGGGAGCTGTTTTTT.

The rearrangement uses TRBV4-1 and TRBJ2-7, with 10 nucleotides matching TRBD1. This CDR3 contains 14 residues. Germline CDR1 and CDR2: MGHRA and YSYEKL. V dropped 5 bases and J dropped 3; count of bases not matched to a gene: 4. CDR3 DNA: TGCGCCAGCAGCGTCCGGGACAGGGGCTACGAGCAGTACTTC. The encoded protein is CASSVRDRGYEQYF.

This sequence joins TRBV28 and TRBJ2-1, with TRBD2 matching 9 bases. V was pared by 4 bases and J by 2 bases, with 18 bases of the junction left unmatched. The CDR3 covers 20 residues. In germline, CDR1 is MDHEN, CDR2 SYDVKM. CDR3 in amino acids: CASSSPGVAGAGRPYNEQFF. For the CDR3, the DNA is TGTGCCAGCAGTTCCCCTGGAGTAGCGGGAGCAGGTAGGCCCTACAATGAGCAGTTCTTC.

The CDR3 DNA follows: TGTGCCAGTAGTCCTTACGTGAGGTCGGCCACTGAAGCTTTCTTT. Translation: CASSPYVRSATEAFF. This chain links TRBV19 with TRBJ1-1; D is undetermined. The CDR3 sequence is 15 residues long. The germline CDR1 and CDR2 sequences are LNHDA and SQIVND (reference sequence). V was cut by 5 bases and J by 4 bases, with 17 bases left in between.

This clone has a single count. DNA of the CDR3: TGTGCCAGCAGTTACAGGGTTTCCTACGAGCAGTACTTC. As protein: CASSYRVSYEQYF. The genes are TRBV28 and TRBJ2-7, with a tentative D call TRBD1 (6 bases). CDR1 is MDHEN and CDR2 is SYDVKM in the germline V gene. V lost 4 bases, J lost 1 base, and 8 bases lay in between. This CDR3 region has 13 residues.

The gene calls are TRBV5-1 and TRBJ2-1, with D possibly TRBD2 on 6 matching bases. Germline assignment: CDR1 SGHRS and CDR2 YFSETQ. V lost 7 bases to trimming and J lost 0 bases, with 14 bases between them. The CDR3 is 15 residues long. DNA for the CDR3: TGCGCCAGCTGCCTTAGCGGAAACTCCTACAATGAGCAGTTCTTC. Its translation is CASCLSGNSYNEQFF. The variable domain in full, with the rest retrieved from reference TRBV5-1 and TRBJ2-1, is KAGVTQTPRYLIKTRGQQVTLSCSPISGHRSVSWYQQTPGQGLQFLFEYFSETQRNKGNFPGRFSGRQFSNSRSEMNVSTLELGDSALYLCASCLSGNSYNEQFFGPGTRLTVL.

V is TRBV7-9 and J is TRBJ2-3, with 9 bases aligning to TRBD1. Trimming cost V 6 bases and J 4 bases; bases outside gene matches: 11. CDR1 is SEHNR and CDR2 is FQNEAQ in the germline V gene (reference sequence). This CDR3 is 16 amino acids long. CDR3 sequence: CASRPSYRGQADTQYF. The CDR3, as DNA: TGTGCCAGCAGGCCCTCTTACAGGGGGCAGGCAGATACGCAGTATTTT.

The chain couples TRBV4-1 to TRBJ2-7, with unresolved D. This CDR3 is 14 amino acids long. The V end lost 5 bases, the J end lost 0 bases, and 11 bases lay between the germline ends. Looked up from germline, CDR1 is MGHRA and CDR2 is YSYEKL. CDR3 DNA: TGCGCCAGCAGCGCGAAACAGAGCTCCTACGAGCAGTACTTC. Translation gives CASSAKQSSYEQYF.

This chain links TRBV11-2 with TRBJ2-2; TRBD1 is a possible D gene (6 bases). V was clipped by 5 bases and J by 0 bases, with 10 bases between them. Germline-derived CDR1 and CDR2 are SGHAT and FQNNGV. This CDR3 contains 15 residues. The CDR3 DNA is TGTGCCAGCAGCCCGGACAGTCCGAACACCGGGGAGCTGTTTTTT. Protein sequence: CASSPDSPNTGELFF.

The chain is built from TRBV2 and TRBJ1-2; D remains unclear. Germline values: CDR1 SNHLY, CDR2 FYNNEI. The CDR3 has 14 residues. V was pared by 6 bases and J by 7 bases, with 18 bases between. CDR3 loop: CASSPRRVVFGYTF. The CDR3, as DNA: TGTGCCAGCAGCCCCAGACGGGTGGTATTTGGCTACACCTTC. The complete variable domain, with remaining parts taken from reference TRBV2 and TRBJ1-2, reads EPEVTQTPSHQVTQMGQEVILRCVPISNHLYFYWYRQILGQKVEFLVSFYNNEISEKSEIFDDQFSVERPDGSNFTLKIRSTKLEDSAMYFCASSPRRVVFGYTFGSGTRLTVV.

In DNA form, the CDR3 reads TGTGCCAGCAGTCCTGAGGACAGGGGAGTATACGAGCAGTACTTC. Amino acid sequence: CASSPEDRGVYEQYF. The rearrangement uses TRBV6-1 and TRBJ2-7, with 9 nucleotides matching TRBD1. Germline V gene data show CDR1 as MNHNS and CDR2 as SASEGT. Trimming at V came to 5 bases and at J to 4 bases, leaving 9 bases not matched to a gene. The CDR3 runs 15 residues.

This chain links TRBV12-5 with TRBJ2-1, with D perhaps matching TRBD2 (5 bases). The CDR3 runs to 13 residues. Germline V gene data show CDR1 as LGHNT and CDR2 as FRNRAP. The V gene lost 2 bases and the J gene lost 7 bases, with 9 bases spanning the gap. CDR3 region: CASGLYQRNEQFF. The CDR3 DNA reads as TGTGCTAGTGGTTTGTACCAGCGGAATGAGCAGTTCTTC.

The chain has TRBV27 and TRBJ2-3, with TRBD2 identical over 7 bases. The V segment lost 3 bases and the J segment 2 bases; nucleotides outside the gene matches: 8. Germline lookup yields CDR1 MNHEY and CDR2 SMNVEV (reference sequence). This CDR3 has 16 residues. CDR3 nucleotide sequence: TGTGCCAGCAGTTTGTCTTCTAGCGGCTACACAGATACGCAGTATTTT. Translating gives CASSLSSSGYTDTQYF.

The rearrangement links TRBV11-2 to TRBJ2-7; 10 nucleotides match TRBD2. Trimming removed 5 bases from V and 0 bases from J; junction bases left unmatched: 4. The germline CDR1 and CDR2 sequences are SGHAT and FQNNGV. This CDR3 region has 15 residues. CDR3 amino acids: CASSESSGSSYEQYF. As DNA, the CDR3 is TGTGCCAGCAGCGAATCTAGCGGGAGCTCCTACGAGCAGTACTTC.

The chain uses TRBV18 and TRBJ2-1, with TRBD1 matching over 9 bases. J was trimmed by 3 bases and V by 4 bases; bases with no gene match: 10. The CDR3 runs 17 residues. Germline lookup yields CDR1 KGHSH and CDR2 LQKENI. The CDR3 region is CASSLASGTGFYNEQFF. The CDR3 nucleotides read TGTGCCAGCTCACTAGCCTCCGGGACAGGGTTCTACAATGAGCAGTTCTTC.

The rearrangement uses TRBV4-3 and TRBJ2-6, with 9 bases fitting TRBD1. The length of the CDR3 is 18 residues. The V segment lost 1 base and the J segment 0 bases; nucleotides outside the gene matches: 4. CDR1 LGHNA and CDR2 YSLEER come from the germline V gene. CDR3 sequence reads: CASSQAGTGISGANVLTF. The CDR3 region has the DNA TGCGCCAGCAGCCAAGCCGGGACAGGGATCTCTGGGGCCAACGTCCTGACTTTC.

This clone was seen a single time. The rearrangement uses TRBV27 and TRBJ2-5, with D uncertain. The V gene lost 2 bases and the J gene lost 4 bases, with 11 bases spanning the gap. Germline V gene sequence: CDR1 MNHEY, CDR2 SMNVEV (reference sequence). The CDR3 is 14 amino acids. CDR3 DNA: TGTGCCAGCAGTTTAAACCAGGTATCAGAGACCCAGTACTTC. Protein: CASSLNQVSETQYF.

This clone was counted once. The chain joins TRBV5-1 to TRBJ1-1, with D tentatively TRBD1 (6 bases). The CDR3 extends over 15 amino acids. Trimming cost V 1 base and J 1 base, with 11 bases left between them. Germline V gives CDR1 SGHRS, CDR2 YFSETQ. The DNA for the CDR3 is TGCGCCAGCAGCTTGAGGCCAGGGGAGAACACTGAAGCTTTCTTT. Protein product: CASSLRPGENTEAFF.

This clone was counted between two and nine times. This rearrangement joins TRBV5-1 to TRBJ2-1; TRBD1 matches 7 bases. The germline V gene has CDR1 SGHRS and CDR2 YFSETQ. V lost 3 bases to trimming and J lost 4 bases; unmatched junction nucleotides: 1. This CDR3 is 13 amino acids long. The CDR3 is CASSWDSYNEQFF. DNA of the CDR3: TGCGCCAGCAGCTGGGACAGTTACAATGAGCAGTTCTTC.

V and J are TRBV27 and TRBJ2-7; perhaps TRBD1 as D (6 bases). This CDR3 is 15 amino acids long. The germline CDR1 and CDR2 sequences are MNHEY and SMNVEV (reference sequence). Trimming pared 6 bases from V and 1 base from J, leaving 16 bases between. The DNA of the CDR3 is TGTGCCAGCAGCCGAAAACAGGGTTATTCCTACGAGCAGTACTTC. This sequence encodes CASSRKQGYSYEQYF.

The chain is built from TRBV19 and TRBJ1-1; D gene ambiguous. CDR1 LNHDA and CDR2 SQIVND come from the germline V gene (reference sequence). Trimming removed 3 bases from V and 10 bases from J, with 21 bases in between. The length of the CDR3 is 15 residues. CDR3 residues: CASSIGIGLAAGAFF. As DNA, the CDR3 is TGTGCCAGTAGTATTGGAATTGGGCTCGCCGCGGGAGCTTTCTTT.

This chain connects TRBV7-8 to TRBJ2-3; 12 bases are a match to TRBD2. This CDR3 comprises 15 residues. CDR1 is SGHVS and CDR2 is FQNEAQ in the germline V gene. V shed 5 bases, J shed 11 bases, and the junction held 11 bases outside the gene matches. Written as DNA, the CDR3 is TGTGCCAGCAGCACCCGACTAGCGGGAGAGGGGAGGCAGTATTTT. Amino acid sequence: CASSTRLAGEGRQYF.

V gene TRBV27 combines with J gene TRBJ2-7; TRBD2 aligns across 13 bases. This CDR3 has 14 amino acids. Per germline, CDR1 MNHEY and CDR2 SMNVEV (reference sequence). V shed 10 bases and J 6 bases; nucleotides not matched to a gene: 9. The CDR3 reads CATGPGLAGPEQYF. DNA for the CDR3: TGTGCCACCGGACCGGGACTAGCGGGACCCGAGCAGTACTTC.

The rearrangement joins TRBV28 to TRBJ2-5; D possibly corresponds to TRBD2 (5 bases). The J call may be faulty, since TRBJ2-7 better matches the DNA end. This CDR3 is 11 amino acids long. Germline loops: CDR1 MDHEN, CDR2 SYDVKM. The CDR3 sequence: CASRTGYEQYF. The CDR3 region has the DNA TGTGCCAGCCGGACTGGCTACGAGCAGTACTTC.